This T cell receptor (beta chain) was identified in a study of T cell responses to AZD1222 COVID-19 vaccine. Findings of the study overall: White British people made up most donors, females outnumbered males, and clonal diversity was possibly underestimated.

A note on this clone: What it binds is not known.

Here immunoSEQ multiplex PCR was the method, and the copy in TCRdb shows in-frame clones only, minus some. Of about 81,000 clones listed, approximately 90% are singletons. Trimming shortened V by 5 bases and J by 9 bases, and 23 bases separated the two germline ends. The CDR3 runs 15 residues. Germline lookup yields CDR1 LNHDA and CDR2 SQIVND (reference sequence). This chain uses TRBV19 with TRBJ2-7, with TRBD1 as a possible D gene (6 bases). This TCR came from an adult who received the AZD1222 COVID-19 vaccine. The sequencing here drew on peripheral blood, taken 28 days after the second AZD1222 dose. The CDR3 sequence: CASSPSGTNLFWQYF. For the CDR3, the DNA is TGTGCCAGTAGTCCGTCCGGGACAAATCTGTTTTGGCAGTACTTC.